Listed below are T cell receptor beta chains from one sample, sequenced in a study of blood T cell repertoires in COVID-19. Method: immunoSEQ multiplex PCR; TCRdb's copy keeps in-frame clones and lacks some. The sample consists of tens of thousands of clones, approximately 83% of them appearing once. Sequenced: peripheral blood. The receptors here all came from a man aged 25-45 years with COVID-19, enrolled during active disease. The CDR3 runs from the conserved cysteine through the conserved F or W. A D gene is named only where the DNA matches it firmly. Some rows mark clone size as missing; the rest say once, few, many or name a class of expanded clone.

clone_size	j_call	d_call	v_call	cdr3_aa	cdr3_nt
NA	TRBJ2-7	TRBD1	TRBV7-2	CASSPPGTAYEQYF	TGTGCCAGCAGCCCTCCCGGGACAGCCTACGAGCAGTACTTC
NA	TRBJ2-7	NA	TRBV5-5	CASSSNSYEQYF	TGTGCCAGCAGCTCTAACAGCTACGAGCAGTACTTC
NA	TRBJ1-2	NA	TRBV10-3	CATSTGTSYGYTF	TGTGCCACAAGCACCGGGACATCCTATGGCTACACCTTC
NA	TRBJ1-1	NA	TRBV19	CASSRTGSRAEAFF	TGTGCCAGTAGCCGTACAGGGAGTAGGGCTGAAGCTTTCTTT
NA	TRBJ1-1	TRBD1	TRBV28	CASNIRRGVNTEAFF	TGTGCCAGCAATATCCGCAGGGGGGTGAACACTGAAGCTTTCTTT
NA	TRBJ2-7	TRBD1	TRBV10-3	CAISESTGTGAYEQYF	TGTGCCATCAGTGAGTCAACCGGGACAGGAGCCTACGAGCAGTACTTC
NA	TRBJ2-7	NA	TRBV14	CASSQDPGPGYEQYF	TGTGCCAGCAGCCAAGACCCGGGCCCGGGGTACGAGCAGTACTTC
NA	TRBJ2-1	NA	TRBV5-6	CASSGWDTKNNEQFF	TGTGCCAGCAGCGGGTGGGACACAAAAAACAATGAGCAGTTCTTC
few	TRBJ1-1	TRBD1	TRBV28	CASTLGGAAMNTEAFF	TGTGCCAGCACATTAGGGGGCGCGGCCATGAACACTGAAGCTTTCTTT
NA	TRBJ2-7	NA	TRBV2	CASAGAGRYEQYF	TGTGCCAGCGCCGGTGCAGGTCGCTACGAGCAGTACTTC
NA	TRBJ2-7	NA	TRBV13	CASMRKAGLPYEQYF	TGTGCCAGCATGCGCAAAGCGGGCCTACCCTACGAGCAGTACTTC
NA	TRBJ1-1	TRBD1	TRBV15	CATSRRQGNTEAFF	TGTGCCACCAGCCGCCGACAGGGGAACACTGAAGCTTTCTTT
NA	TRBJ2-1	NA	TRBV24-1	CATSDSFSNEQFF	TGTGCCACCAGTGACTCGTTTTCCAATGAGCAGTTCTTC
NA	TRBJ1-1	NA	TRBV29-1	CSVNYGFMNTEAFF	TGCAGCGTTAACTACGGGTTCATGAACACTGAAGCTTTCTTT
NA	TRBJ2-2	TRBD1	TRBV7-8	CASSPAGGTGELFF	TGTGCCAGCAGCCCGGCAGGGGGTACCGGGGAGCTGTTTTTT
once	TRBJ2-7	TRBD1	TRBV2	CASSDSTGFEQYF	TGTGCCAGCAGTGATTCGACAGGGTTCGAGCAGTACTTC
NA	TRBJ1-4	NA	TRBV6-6	CASTTGWSEKLFF	TGTGCCAGCACCACAGGGTGGAGTGAAAAACTGTTTTTT
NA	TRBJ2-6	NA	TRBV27	CASSGGRSGANVLTF	TGTGCCAGCAGTGGGGGCCGCTCTGGGGCCAACGTCCTGACTTTC
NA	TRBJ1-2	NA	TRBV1	CTSSQDLEGPSRGYTF	TGCACCAGCAGCCAAGATTTGGAGGGGCCCTCCCGAGGCTACACCTTC
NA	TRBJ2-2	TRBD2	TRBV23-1	CASSQGTSGRIAGELFF	TGCGCCAGCAGTCAAGGGACTAGCGGGAGAATCGCCGGGGAGCTGTTTTTT
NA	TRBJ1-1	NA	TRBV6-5	CASSYSGRGTEAFF	TGTGCCAGCAGTTATTCGGGGAGGGGCACTGAAGCTTTCTTT
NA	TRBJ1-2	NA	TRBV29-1	CSVKQGSRYGYTF	TGCAGCGTTAAACAGGGATCTCGCTATGGCTACACCTTC
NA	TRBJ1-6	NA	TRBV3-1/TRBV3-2	CASSQGANSPLHF	TGTGCCAGCAGCCAAGGGGCGAATTCACCCCTCCACTTT